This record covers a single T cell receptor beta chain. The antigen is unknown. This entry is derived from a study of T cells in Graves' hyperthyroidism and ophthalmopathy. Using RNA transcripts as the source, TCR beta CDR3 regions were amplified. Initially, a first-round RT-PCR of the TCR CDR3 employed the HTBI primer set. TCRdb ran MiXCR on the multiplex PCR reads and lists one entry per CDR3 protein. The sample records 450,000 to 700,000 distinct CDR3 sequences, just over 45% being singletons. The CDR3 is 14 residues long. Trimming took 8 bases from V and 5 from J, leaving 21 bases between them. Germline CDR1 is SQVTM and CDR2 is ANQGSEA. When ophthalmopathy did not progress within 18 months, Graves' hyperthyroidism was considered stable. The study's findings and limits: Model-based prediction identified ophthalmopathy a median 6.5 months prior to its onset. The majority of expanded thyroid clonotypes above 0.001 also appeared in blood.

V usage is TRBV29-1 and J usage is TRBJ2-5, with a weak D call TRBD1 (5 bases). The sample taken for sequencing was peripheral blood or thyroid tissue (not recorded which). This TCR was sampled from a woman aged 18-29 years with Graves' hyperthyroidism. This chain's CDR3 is CSSPSGALGETQYF. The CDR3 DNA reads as TGCAGCAGCCCATCTGGGGCGTTGGGGGAGACCCAGTACTTC.